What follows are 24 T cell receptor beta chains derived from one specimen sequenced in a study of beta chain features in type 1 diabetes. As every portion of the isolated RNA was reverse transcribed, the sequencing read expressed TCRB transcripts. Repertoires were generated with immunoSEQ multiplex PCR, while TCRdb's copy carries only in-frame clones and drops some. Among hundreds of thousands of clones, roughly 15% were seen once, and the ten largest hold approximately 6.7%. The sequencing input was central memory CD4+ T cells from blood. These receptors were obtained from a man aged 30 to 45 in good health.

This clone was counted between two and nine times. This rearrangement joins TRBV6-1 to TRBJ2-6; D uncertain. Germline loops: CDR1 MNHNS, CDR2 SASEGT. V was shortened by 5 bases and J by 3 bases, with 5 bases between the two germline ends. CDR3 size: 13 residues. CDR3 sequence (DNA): TGTGCCAGCAGTCTGATTGGGGCCAACGTCCTGACTTTC. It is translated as CASSLIGANVLTF.

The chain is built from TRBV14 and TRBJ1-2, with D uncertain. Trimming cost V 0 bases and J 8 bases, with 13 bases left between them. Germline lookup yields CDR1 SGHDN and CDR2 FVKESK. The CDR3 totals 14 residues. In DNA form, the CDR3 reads TGTGCCAGCAGCCAAGACGTGGGTTCAACGGGCTACACCTTC. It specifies CASSQDVGSTGYTF.

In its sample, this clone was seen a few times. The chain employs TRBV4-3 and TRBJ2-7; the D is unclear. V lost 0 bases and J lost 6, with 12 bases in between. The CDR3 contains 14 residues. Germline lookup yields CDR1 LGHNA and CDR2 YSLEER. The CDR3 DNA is TGCGCCAGCAGCCAAGACGTCCGGGTTGGCGAGCAGTACTTC. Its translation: CASSQDVRVGEQYF.

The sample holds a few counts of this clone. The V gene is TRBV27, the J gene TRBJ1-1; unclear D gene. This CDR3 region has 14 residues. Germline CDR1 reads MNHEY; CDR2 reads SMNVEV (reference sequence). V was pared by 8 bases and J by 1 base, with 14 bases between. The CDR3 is CASSLGPWNTEAFF. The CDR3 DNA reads TGTGCCAGCTCCCTAGGACCCTGGAACACTGAAGCTTTCTTT.

The CDR3 DNA reads TGTGCCAGCAGCACACAAGCCCTCTATGGCTACACCTTC. This translates into CASSTQALYGYTF. This chain joins TRBV7-9 and TRBJ1-2; D not resolved. The CDR3 runs 13 residues. The V end was cut by 5 bases, the J end by 4 bases, with 11 bases between. Germline-derived CDR1 and CDR2 are SEHNR and FQNEAQ (reference sequence).

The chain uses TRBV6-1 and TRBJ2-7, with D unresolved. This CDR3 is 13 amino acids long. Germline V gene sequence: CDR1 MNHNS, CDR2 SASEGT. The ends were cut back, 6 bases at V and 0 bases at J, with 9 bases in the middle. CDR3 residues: CASSYLGSYEQYF. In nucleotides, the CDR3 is TGTGCCAGCAGCTATCTGGGCTCCTACGAGCAGTACTTC.

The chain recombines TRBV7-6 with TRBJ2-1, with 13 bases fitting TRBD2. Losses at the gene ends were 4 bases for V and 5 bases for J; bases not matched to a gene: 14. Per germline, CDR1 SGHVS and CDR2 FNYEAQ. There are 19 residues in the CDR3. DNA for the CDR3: TGTGCCAGCAGCTCCCCCACTAGCGGGGGGGTAATGGGGCACAATGAGCAGTTCTTC. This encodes CASSSPTSGGVMGHNEQFF.

This CDR3 is CASSLEGSSSGNTIYF. For the CDR3, the DNA is TGTGCCAGCAGCTTGGAAGGGTCGAGCTCTGGAAACACCATATATTTT. V and J are TRBV5-4 and TRBJ1-3; D is ambiguous. Germline V CDR1 and CDR2: SGHNT, YYREEE (reference sequence). With 0 bases removed from V and 0 bases from J, the gap between germline ends came to 10 bases. This CDR3 is built from 16 residues.

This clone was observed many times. CDR3 sequence reads: CASSLGGEALGGGEQFF. In DNA form, the CDR3 reads TGTGCCAGCAGCCTAGGAGGGGAGGCCCTTGGGGGTGGCGAGCAGTTCTTC. The J gene is TRBJ2-1, the V gene TRBV5-6; tentatively, D is TRBD2 (6 bases). V was cut by 4 bases and J by 10 bases, with 27 bases left in between. The CDR3 sequence is 17 residues long. CDR1 SGHDT and CDR2 YYEEEE come from the germline V gene.

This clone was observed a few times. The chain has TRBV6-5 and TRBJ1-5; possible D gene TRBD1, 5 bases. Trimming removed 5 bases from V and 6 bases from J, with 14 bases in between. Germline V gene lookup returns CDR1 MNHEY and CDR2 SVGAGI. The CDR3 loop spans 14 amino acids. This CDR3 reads CASSEGASPQPQHF. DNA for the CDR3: TGTGCCAGCAGTGAAGGGGCTAGTCCTCAGCCCCAGCATTTT.

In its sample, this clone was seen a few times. The CDR3 protein is CASSLGLAGVSEQFF. CDR3 sequence (DNA): TGCGCCAGCAGCCTGGGACTAGCGGGAGTTTCTGAGCAGTTCTTC. The gene calls are TRBV4-1 and TRBJ2-1; TRBD2 matches 14 bases. V trimming: 4 bases; J trimming: 9 bases; junction bases outside the gene matches: 5. Germline CDR1 is MGHRA and CDR2 is YSYEKL. The CDR3 loop spans 15 amino acids.

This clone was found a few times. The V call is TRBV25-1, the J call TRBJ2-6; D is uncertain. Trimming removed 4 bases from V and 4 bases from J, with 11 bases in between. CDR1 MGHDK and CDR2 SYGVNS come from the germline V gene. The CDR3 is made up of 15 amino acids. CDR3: CASSGDRAGANVLTF. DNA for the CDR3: TGTGCCAGCAGTGGAGACCGAGCCGGGGCCAACGTCCTGACTTTC.

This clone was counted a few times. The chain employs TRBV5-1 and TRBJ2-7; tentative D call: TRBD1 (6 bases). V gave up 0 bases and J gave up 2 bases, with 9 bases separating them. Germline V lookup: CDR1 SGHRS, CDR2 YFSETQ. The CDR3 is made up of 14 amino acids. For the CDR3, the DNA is TGCGCCAGCAGCTTGGGAAACAGGGCCTACGAGCAGTACTTC. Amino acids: CASSLGNRAYEQYF.

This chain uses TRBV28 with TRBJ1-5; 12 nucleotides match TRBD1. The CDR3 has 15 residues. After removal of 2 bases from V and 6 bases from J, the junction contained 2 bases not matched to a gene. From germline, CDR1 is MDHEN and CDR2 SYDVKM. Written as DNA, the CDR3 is TGTGCCAGCAGTTTAGGGACAGGGGGCTCTCAGCCCCAGCATTTT. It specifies CASSLGTGGSQPQHF.

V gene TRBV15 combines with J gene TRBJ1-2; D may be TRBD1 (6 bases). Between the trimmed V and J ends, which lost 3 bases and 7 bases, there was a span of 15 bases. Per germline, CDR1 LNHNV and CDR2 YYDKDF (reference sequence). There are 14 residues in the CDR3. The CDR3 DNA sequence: TGTGCCACCAGCAGGTCGACAGGTTGGGGTGGCTACACCTTC. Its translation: CATSRSTGWGGYTF.

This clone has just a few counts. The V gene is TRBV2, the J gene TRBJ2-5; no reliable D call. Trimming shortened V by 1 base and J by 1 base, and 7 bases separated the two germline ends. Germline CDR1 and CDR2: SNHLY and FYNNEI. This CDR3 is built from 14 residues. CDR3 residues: CASSEGLSQETQYF. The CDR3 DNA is TGTGCCAGCAGTGAAGGCCTATCCCAAGAGACCCAGTACTTC.

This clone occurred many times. CDR3 bases: TGTGCCAGCAGCTTGGCCCGTTCGGAAAGCAATGAGCAGTTCTTC. Translated: CASSLARSESNEQFF. This chain uses TRBV5-4 with TRBJ2-1; D call uncertain. V shed 0 bases and J shed 6 bases, with 13 bases lying between them. The CDR3 length is 15 residues. CDR1 and CDR2 (germline): SGHNT, YYREEE (reference sequence).

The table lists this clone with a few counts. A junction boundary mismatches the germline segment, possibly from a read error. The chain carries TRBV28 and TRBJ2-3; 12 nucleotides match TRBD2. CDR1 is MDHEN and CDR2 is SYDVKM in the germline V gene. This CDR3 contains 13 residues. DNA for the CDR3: TGTGCCAGCAGTAAACTAATGACTAGCGGGGGCCTCTGG. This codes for CASSKLMTSGGLW.

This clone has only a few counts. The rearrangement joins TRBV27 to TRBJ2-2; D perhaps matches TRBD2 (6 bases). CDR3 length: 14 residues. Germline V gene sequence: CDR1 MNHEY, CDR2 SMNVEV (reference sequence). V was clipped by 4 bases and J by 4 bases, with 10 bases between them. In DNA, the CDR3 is TGTGCCAGCAGTTGGGGGGTCGGCACCGGGGAGCTGTTTTTT. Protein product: CASSWGVGTGELFF.

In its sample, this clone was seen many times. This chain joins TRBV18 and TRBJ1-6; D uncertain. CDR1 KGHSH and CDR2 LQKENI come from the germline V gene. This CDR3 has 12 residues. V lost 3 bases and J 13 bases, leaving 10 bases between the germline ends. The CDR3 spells CASSPDPFPLHF. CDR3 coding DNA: TGTGCCAGCTCACCTGACCCGTTTCCCCTCCACTTT.

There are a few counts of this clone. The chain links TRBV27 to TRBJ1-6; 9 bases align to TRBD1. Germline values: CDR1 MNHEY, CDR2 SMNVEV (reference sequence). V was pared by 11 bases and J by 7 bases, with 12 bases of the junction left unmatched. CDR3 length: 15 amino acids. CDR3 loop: CAAKGGDRENSPLHF. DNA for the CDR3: TGTGCCGCAAAGGGGGGGGACAGGGAAAATTCACCCCTCCACTTT.

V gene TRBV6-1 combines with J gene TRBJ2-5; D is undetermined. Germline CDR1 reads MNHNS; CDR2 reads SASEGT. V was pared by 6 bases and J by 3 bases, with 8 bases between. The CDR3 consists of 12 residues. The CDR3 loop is CASSRTEETQYF. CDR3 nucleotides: TGTGCCAGCAGCCGGACGGAAGAGACCCAGTACTTC.

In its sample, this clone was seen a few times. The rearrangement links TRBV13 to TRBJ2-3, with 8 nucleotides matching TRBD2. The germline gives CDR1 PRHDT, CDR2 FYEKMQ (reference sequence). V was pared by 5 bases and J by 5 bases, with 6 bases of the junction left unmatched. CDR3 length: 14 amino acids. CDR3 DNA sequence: TGTGCCAGCAGCACCGGGACTAGATTAGATACGCAGTATTTT. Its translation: CASSTGTRLDTQYF.

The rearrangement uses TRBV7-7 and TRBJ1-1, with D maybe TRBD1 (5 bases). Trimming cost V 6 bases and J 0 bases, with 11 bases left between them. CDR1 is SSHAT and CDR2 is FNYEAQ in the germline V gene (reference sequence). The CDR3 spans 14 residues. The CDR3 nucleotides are TGTGCCAGCAGTCTTGGGACCCTGAACACTGAAGCTTTCTTT. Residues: CASSLGTLNTEAFF.